This T cell receptor beta chain was profiled in a study of blood T cell repertoires in COVID-19. Study background: The cDNA or gDNA used as material had been derived from T cells, B-cell-depleted T cells, or PBMCs.

The V segment lost 4 bases and the J segment 2 bases; nucleotides outside the gene matches: 4. CDR3 length: 15 amino acids. Germline values: CDR1 LGHNA, CDR2 YNFKEQ. Sequencing was performed with immunoSEQ multiplex PCR; in TCRdb, only in-frame clones are kept and a portion is missing. The data show approximately 200,000 clones, about 85% seen once. Participants were aged 18 to 89 years from around 26 US areas. Donors in Cohort 3 who had recovered were those with two negative PCRs, healthcare professional clearance, or resolution of their symptoms. This TCR derives from a woman in her 30s who had recovered from COVID-19. This chain connects TRBV4-2 to TRBJ2-3, with TRBD2 matching over 9 bases. Sequencing input: PBMCs or T cells enriched from blood (not recorded which). CDR3 sequence: CASSRQREVTDTQYF. The CDR3 nucleotides read TGTGCCAGCAGCCGACAGCGGGAGGTCACAGATACGCAGTATTTT.